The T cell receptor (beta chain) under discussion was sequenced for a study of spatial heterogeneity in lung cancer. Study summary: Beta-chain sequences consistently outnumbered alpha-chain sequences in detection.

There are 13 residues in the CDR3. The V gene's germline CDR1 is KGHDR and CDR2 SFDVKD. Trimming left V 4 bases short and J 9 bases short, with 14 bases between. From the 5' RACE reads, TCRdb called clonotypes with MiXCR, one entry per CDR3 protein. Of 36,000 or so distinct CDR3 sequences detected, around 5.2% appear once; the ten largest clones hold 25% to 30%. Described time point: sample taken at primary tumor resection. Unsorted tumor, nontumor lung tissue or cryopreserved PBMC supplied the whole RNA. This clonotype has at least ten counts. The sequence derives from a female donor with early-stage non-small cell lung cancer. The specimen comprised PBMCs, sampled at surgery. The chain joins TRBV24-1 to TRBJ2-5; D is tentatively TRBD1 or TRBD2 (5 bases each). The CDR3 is CATSEQGGTAQYF. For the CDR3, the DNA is TGTGCCACCAGTGAGCAGGGTGGGACGGCCCAGTACTTC.